This TCR beta chain came from a study of neurological immune-mediated disorders. Study results and limitations: The most TCR clonal expansion was seen in HTLV-1-associated myelopathy, whereas the least was seen in multiple sclerosis, below the level in healthy controls.

This clonotype was recorded many times. The antigen is not known. CDR1 SGHRS and CDR2 YFSETQ come from the germline V gene. This CDR3 is built from 14 residues. V was clipped by 6 bases and J by 6 bases, with 18 bases between them. Documented time point: technical triplicate 2. PBMCs stored at -80 C, 2 million in total, were the source of the unsorted libraries. Via MiXCR, TCRdb re-called the 5' RACE reads, giving one row per CDR3 protein. The table records about 59,000 distinct CDR3 sequences, approximately 25% of them present only once. The receptor's source is a man in his sixties with HTLV-1-associated myelopathy (HAM/TSP). Sequencing used PBMCs. This chain links TRBV5-1 with TRBJ1-1; D is unresolved. CDR3 DNA sequence: TGCGCCAGCACCCCGGGCCTACTCGGGGCTGAAGCTTTCTTT. It specifies CASTPGLLGAEAFF.